A selection of T cell receptor beta chains follows, all from one sample in a study of cytomegalovirus exposure and HLA in healthy donors. The repertoire was sequenced with immunoSEQ multiplex PCR; TCRdb's copy has only in-frame clones and lacks some. The sample lists about 200,000 clones, around 77% occurring once. The sample consisted of PBMCs. These receptors originate from a woman aged 25 to 39 in good health and CMV-seronegative. Both conserved end residues are part of each CDR3. The order of the fields is V gene, J gene, clone size, D gene, CDR3 DNA, CDR3 protein. A D gene is named only where the DNA matches it firmly. Size values are once, few and many counts, or a class for expanded clones, and some rows have none.

v_gene: TRBV2; j_gene: TRBJ2-7; abundance: -; d_gene: TRBD2; CDR3nt: TGTGCCAGTACTGCGGCGGGAGGGCGCTACGAGCAGTACTTC; CDR3aa: CASTAAGGRYEQYF
v_gene: TRBV19; j_gene: TRBJ1-4; abundance: -; d_gene: -; CDR3nt: TGTGCCAGTAGTGACGCAGGGAACGCTAATGAAAAACTGTTTTTT; CDR3aa: CASSDAGNANEKLFF
v_gene: TRBV5-1; j_gene: TRBJ2-4; abundance: -; d_gene: -; CDR3nt: TGCGCCAGCAGCCCCCCTGCCAAAAACATTCAGTACTTC; CDR3aa: CASSPPAKNIQYF
v_gene: TRBV9; j_gene: TRBJ2-7; abundance: -; d_gene: -; CDR3nt: TGTGCCAGCAGCGTATCCCCGAGTTACGAGCAGTACTTC; CDR3aa: CASSVSPSYEQYF
v_gene: TRBV28; j_gene: TRBJ2-3; abundance: -; d_gene: -; CDR3nt: TGTGCCAGCAGCTATCTCTACGGGGGGCCGAGCACAGATACGCAGTATTTT; CDR3aa: CASSYLYGGPSTDTQYF
v_gene: TRBV27; j_gene: TRBJ2-7; abundance: -; d_gene: -; CDR3nt: TGTGCCAGCAGGGACAAGATAAATTATTACGAGCAGTACTTC; CDR3aa: CASRDKINYYEQYF
v_gene: TRBV6-1; j_gene: TRBJ2-1; abundance: -; d_gene: -; CDR3nt: TGTGCCAGCAGCGGAACAGTACTCAATGAGCAGTTCTTC; CDR3aa: CASSGTVLNEQFF
v_gene: TRBV5-1; j_gene: TRBJ2-7; abundance: -; d_gene: TRBD2; CDR3nt: TGCGCCAGCAGGTACGGACTAGCGGGAGGTTACGAGCAGTACTTC; CDR3aa: CASRYGLAGGYEQYF
v_gene: TRBV7-6; j_gene: TRBJ2-1; abundance: -; d_gene: -; CDR3nt: TGTGCCAGCAGCCCGACTAGAGGGGTATACAATGAGCAGTTCTTC; CDR3aa: CASSPTRGVYNEQFF
v_gene: TRBV6-5; j_gene: TRBJ1-2; abundance: -; d_gene: TRBD1; CDR3nt: TGTGCCAGCAGTCGGGACAGCTATGGCTACACCTTC; CDR3aa: CASSRDSYGYTF
v_gene: TRBV7-9; j_gene: TRBJ2-7; abundance: -; d_gene: -; CDR3nt: TGTGCCAGCAGCCAAATCTACGAGCAGTACTTC; CDR3aa: CASSQIYEQYF
v_gene: TRBV4-1; j_gene: TRBJ2-7; abundance: -; d_gene: -; CDR3nt: TGCGCCAGCAGCGAAATCGACGCAGGCTACGAGCAGTACTTC; CDR3aa: CASSEIDAGYEQYF
v_gene: TRBV15; j_gene: TRBJ2-1; abundance: once; d_gene: -; CDR3nt: TGTGCCACCAGCAGAGATTTGGTAGGGGGTTTCAATGAGCAGTTCTTC; CDR3aa: CATSRDLVGGFNEQFF
v_gene: TRBV7-9; j_gene: TRBJ2-5; abundance: -; d_gene: -; CDR3nt: TGTGCCAGCAGCCATAAAACAGGGTCGGAGACCCAGTACTTC; CDR3aa: CASSHKTGSETQYF
v_gene: TRBV6-6; j_gene: TRBJ1-2; abundance: -; d_gene: TRBD1; CDR3nt: TGTGCCAGCAGTTTTCCTGGACAGGGGACAAACACCTTC; CDR3aa: CASSFPGQGTNTF
v_gene: TRBV27; j_gene: TRBJ1-2; abundance: -; d_gene: -; CDR3nt: TGTGCCAGCAGTTCGGGGAACTTTTATGGCTACACCTTC; CDR3aa: CASSSGNFYGYTF
v_gene: TRBV6-4; j_gene: TRBJ2-5; abundance: -; d_gene: TRBD2; CDR3nt: TGTGCCAGCTCCCCTTCGGCGGGGGGCCAAGAGACCCAGTACTTC; CDR3aa: CASSPSAGGQETQYF
v_gene: TRBV29-1; j_gene: TRBJ1-1; abundance: once; d_gene: TRBD1; CDR3nt: TGCAGCGGCAAGAAAGACAGGGTAATCACTGAAGCTTTCTTT; CDR3aa: CSGKKDRVITEAFF
v_gene: TRBV28; j_gene: TRBJ1-4; abundance: -; d_gene: TRBD1; CDR3nt: TGTGCCAGCAGAGCCCCCTCTAGGACAGGGGGCTTCTATGAAAAACTGTTTTTT; CDR3aa: CASRAPSRTGGFYEKLFF
v_gene: TRBV11-2; j_gene: TRBJ2-1; abundance: -; d_gene: TRBD2; CDR3nt: TGTGCCAGCGGACTTCTAGCGGACTACAATGAGCAGTTCTTC; CDR3aa: CASGLLADYNEQFF